These 14 T cell receptor beta chains originate from one sample sequenced in a study of identical twins. TCRdb re-derived calls from the 5' RACE reads in MiXCR, one entry per CDR3 protein. The sample includes roughly 290,000 distinct CDR3 sequences, around 9.7% of them seen just once. The same data also went into a second study, on yellow fever vaccine responses in identical twins.

The source material was CD8+ T cells sorted from blood. Receptors were obtained from a woman between 18 and 30 years old in good health.

The chain uses TRBV27 and TRBJ1-5, with D unclear. Germline CDR1 MNHEY, CDR2 SMNVEV (reference sequence). CDR3 size: 15 residues. V was pared by 5 bases and J by 8 bases, with 19 bases between. The CDR3 loop reads CASSVTPEPREPQHF. The CDR3, as DNA: TGTGCCAGCAGTGTTACCCCAGAACCTAGGGAGCCCCAGCATTTT.

The J gene is TRBJ2-7, the V gene TRBV11-2; no firm D call. Trimming removed 6 bases from V and 5 bases from J, with 17 bases in between. The CDR3 loop spans 14 amino acids. The germline V gene encodes CDR1 SGHAT and CDR2 FQNNGV. CDR3 nucleotide sequence: TGTGCCAGCAGTTTGAGTGGTTCCGCCCACGAGCAGTACTTC. It codes for CASSLSGSAHEQYF.

This clonotype was seen only a few times. The chain combines TRBV4-3 with TRBJ2-7, with 7 positions matching TRBD2. The CDR3 has 15 amino acids. The germline V gene has CDR1 LGHNA and CDR2 YSLEER. With V trimmed by 2 bases and J by 4 bases, 8 bases remained unmatched. The CDR3 DNA follows: TGCGCCAGCAGCCAATCCCCCACTAGCGAGTACGAGCAGTACTTC. Translation gives CASSQSPTSEYEQYF.

This clonotype occurred a few times. The chain links TRBV4-1 to TRBJ2-7; 10 nucleotides agree with TRBD1. The CDR3 totals 16 residues. V shed 3 bases, J shed 5 bases, and the junction held 10 bases outside the gene matches. Germline V CDR1 and CDR2: MGHRA, YSYEKL. The CDR3 nucleotides are TGCGCCAGCAGCCATTCGAGTCGGACAGGGGGAAACGAGCAGTACTTC. Protein product: CASSHSSRTGGNEQYF.

This chain links TRBV7-6 with TRBJ2-1; D could derive from TRBD1 or TRBD2 (5 bases each). This CDR3 is built from 14 residues. The V and J ends lost 7 bases and 6 bases respectively, with 16 bases between them. Germline lookup yields CDR1 SGHVS and CDR2 FNYEAQ. The CDR3 reads CASTTLGVTNEQFF. CDR3 nucleotides: TGTGCCAGCACCACCTTGGGGGTTACCAATGAGCAGTTCTTC. Looking up the rest from reference TRBV7-6 and TRBJ2-1 gives the full variable domain: GAGVSQSPRYKVTKRGQDVALRCDPISGHVSLYWYRQALGQGPEFLTYFNYEAQQDKSGLPNDRFSAERPEGSISTLTIQRTEQRDSAMYRCASTTLGVTNEQFFGPGTRLTVL.

This clonotype was counted a few times. This rearrangement joins TRBV7-2 to TRBJ2-3, with a possible D match to TRBD2 (6 bases). This CDR3 region has 16 residues. The ends were cut back, 4 bases at V and 1 base at J, with 15 bases in the middle. Germline V CDR1 and CDR2: SGHTA, FQGNSA. As DNA, the CDR3 is TGTGCCAGCAGCTCCTTTGTTGGGGAGGGCACAGATACGCAGTATTTT. Translating it yields CASSSFVGEGTDTQYF. The variable domain in full, completed from reference TRBV7-2 and TRBJ2-3, reads GAGVSQSPSNKVTEKGKDVELRCDPISGHTALYWYRQSLGQGLEFLIYFQGNSAPDKSGLPSDRFSAERTGGSVSTLTIQRTQQEDSAVYLCASSSFVGEGTDTQYFGPGTRLTVL.

This clonotype has a count of ten or more. This chain connects TRBV4-3 to TRBJ2-1; possibly TRBD2 for D (6 bases). CDR3 size: 16 residues. The V gene lost 2 bases and the J gene lost 2 bases, with 13 bases spanning the gap. In germline, CDR1 is LGHNA, CDR2 YSLEER. DNA for the CDR3: TGCGCCAGCAGCCAACGAATTGGCGGGACCTACAATGAGCAGTTCTTC. Amino acid sequence: CASSQRIGGTYNEQFF.

This chain links TRBV4-1 with TRBJ2-3; 11 bases align to TRBD1. V was clipped by 1 base and J by 3 bases; unmatched bases: 21. The germline gives CDR1 MGHRA, CDR2 YSYEKL. The CDR3 totals 22 residues. The CDR3 here is CASSQAGSQVGTGGGSTDTQYF. The CDR3 DNA follows: TGCGCCAGCAGCCAAGCAGGATCTCAGGTCGGGACAGGGGGAGGTAGTACAGATACGCAGTATTTT.

The chain uses TRBV20-1 and TRBJ2-7, with 8 bases lining up with TRBD1. Germline CDR1 is DFQATT and CDR2 is SNEGSKA (reference sequence). The CDR3 is 15 amino acids. Trimming cost V 3 bases and J 0 bases; bases outside gene matches: 7. This CDR3 reads CSARIKDRASYEQYF. As DNA, the CDR3 is TGCAGTGCTAGGATAAAGGACAGGGCCTCCTACGAGCAGTACTTC.

This clonotype was counted many times. At one of its ends the junction is not consistent with the germline gene, which may arise from a read error. The V call is TRBV7-7, the J call TRBJ2-1, with D maybe TRBD2 (6 bases). This CDR3 has 15 residues. The germline V gene has CDR1 SSHAT and CDR2 FNYEAQ (reference sequence). The CDR3 region has the DNA TGTGCTAGCAGCTTAGGGGCTAGCGAGGTGGATGAGCAGTTCTTC. Its translation is CASSLGASEVDEQFF.

This clonotype was counted between two and nine times. The chain uses TRBV6-2 or TRBV6-3 and TRBJ1-1; D remains ambiguous. Trimming removed 6 bases from V and 1 base from J, with 9 bases in between. This CDR3 has 13 amino acids. CDR1 is MNHEY, CDR2 SVGEGT, per germline. This CDR3 is CASRGGWNTEAFF. CDR3 DNA: TGTGCCAGCAGGGGTGGCTGGAACACTGAAGCTTTCTTT.

This clonotype showed up many times. The rearrangement joins TRBV7-9 to TRBJ2-4; the match to TRBD1 covers 9 bases. V lost 5 bases to trimming and J lost 8 bases; unmatched junction nucleotides: 10. The CDR3 runs to 15 residues. Germline CDR1 SEHNR, CDR2 FQNEAQ (reference sequence). The CDR3 DNA reads TGTGCCAGCAGCCCTCCCGGGACAGGGACGGACATTCAGTACTTC. It yields the protein CASSPPGTGTDIQYF.

This chain uses TRBV6-2 or TRBV6-3 with TRBJ2-5; TRBD2 agrees at 8 bases. Germline loops: CDR1 MNHEY, CDR2 SVGEGT. V was pared by 6 bases and J by 3 bases, with 6 bases of the junction left unmatched. CDR3 length: 14 amino acids. In DNA, the CDR3 is TGTGCCAGCAGCTGGGCACTAGCGGAAGAGACCCAGTACTTC. This codes for CASSWALAEETQYF.

This clonotype showed up just a few times. The J gene is TRBJ2-7, the V gene TRBV3-1; D call uncertain. V was clipped by 3 bases and J by 0 bases, with 9 bases between them. The length of the CDR3 is 14 residues. Germline-derived CDR1 and CDR2 are LGHDT and YNNKEL (reference sequence). The CDR3 DNA reads as TGTGCCAGCAGCCATACCGAGCACTCCTACGAGCAGTACTTC. Protein sequence: CASSHTEHSYEQYF.